What follows describes a single T cell receptor (beta chain). Its antigen is unknown. Base qualities are not recorded, but no much larger clone differs from it by a single base. Library preparation employed multiplex PCR. The instrument was an Illumina HiSeq 4000. iRepertoire HTBI primers and Arm-PCR amplification of CDR3 regions were used to construct TCR beta libraries. Before sequencing, the PCR products went through gel purification. On the authors' methods: Gene usage analysis of CDR3 amino acid clonotypes relied on the roughly 60 TRBV and 12 to 15 TRBJ segments identified across samples. Filtered high-quality paired reads were merged into contigs using COPE and FqMerger. BLAST was used to align contigs to the IMGT TRBV, TRBD and TRBJ reference genes, and CDR3 was defined following IMGT. Highly expanded clones were defined as clonotypes with a frequency above 0.1%. Shannon entropy served as the measure of repertoire diversity, while the Gini coefficient captured V-J evenness. A clonotype found in more than one individual was treated as public. Through fastp at Q25 and MiXCR, TCRdb rebuilt clones from the public reads, retaining in-frame beta chains. Here each entry gathers all rows of one CDR3 protein and keeps the most common genes and DNA. For this entry, the V and J calls and clone size follow TCRdb and not the study's own pipeline. The table for this sample lists approximately 540,000 distinct CDR3 sequences; around 13% of them were counted only once. The leading ten clones occupy over 7% of the sample.

The data originate from a study of regulatory T cells in long-lasting Graves disease (TCRdb year 2021). For the wider study: Antithyroid drugs had been taken for less than 3 months by newly diagnosed Graves' disease patients. This study used TCR sequencing and RNA sequencing of peripheral blood to compare persistent Graves' disease patients against newly diagnosed Graves' disease patients. The study was registered as a clinical trial and conducted in China. TCR sequencing covered roughly 13 persistent and 20 or so newly diagnosed Graves' disease patients, around 33 samples in total. The paper's findings and limits, for the study overall: TRBV28, TRBJ1-2 and TRBJ2-5 were preferentially used in persistent disease, while TRBV20-1 and TRBJ2-1 were favored in newly diagnosed disease. Because the primary lesion, thyroid tissue, could not be accessed, the study looked at peripheral blood alone. Persistent patients shared more public clonotypes among themselves (more than 2,500) than newly diagnosed patients did (more than 950). Only the TCR beta chain was sequenced and analyzed. The authors noted that the small sample size was a limitation that may lower accuracy. Lower TCR Shannon entropy and fewer highly expanded clones were observed in persistent Graves' disease patients than in newly diagnosed patients, which suggested clonal expansion.

V has 5 bases trimmed and J has 5 bases trimmed; junction bases matching no gene number 2. CDR1 and CDR2 are drawn from the germline V gene: KGHSH, LQKENI. The CDR3 holds 12 amino acids from the cysteine to the phenylalanine. The DNA shown is the 36-base CDR3, in frame from base 1. The time point label, read with the paper, signifies: newly diagnosed GD, antithyroid drugs for less than 3 months. For both TCR sequencing and RNA sequencing, RNA was extracted from PBMCs in TRIzol. The diagnosis of Graves' disease was made according to American Thyroid Association guidelines. The patients came from an endocrinology department in Xi'an, China. Each patient gave about 10 milliliters of peripheral blood, collected in an EDTA anticoagulant tube. PBMCs were isolated by Ficoll Paque Plus density gradient separation without further T cell sorting. An Agilent 2100 Bioanalyzer and agarose gel were used to assess RNA quality, and a NanoDrop 2000 was used to measure RNA concentration.

These data also formed part of another study, on T cells in Graves' hyperthyroidism and ophthalmopathy. As the second study states: Graves' hyperthyroidism was defined as stable when no progression to ophthalmopathy occurred over 18 months of follow-up. The hyperthyroidism patients were between 18 and 65 years old and newly diagnosed, with a disease duration of less than 2 months. Patients with uncontrolled infections, other autoimmune diseases, pregnancy or lactation were excluded. Diagnoses relied on clinical symptoms, serum thyroxine and TRAb, thyroid ultrasound and orbital computed tomography. The TCR CDR3 was subjected to a first round of RT-PCR using the HTBI primer set and the Qiagen OneStep RT-PCR kit. Most expanded thyroid clonotypes (frequency above 0.001) were also found in blood, which suggests that blood repertoires may mirror thyroid immune responses. In cross-validation, a model built on a 13 V-J signature told ophthalmopathy apart from stable hyperthyroidism with less than 90% sensitivity and around 84% specificity, and in testing the same model reached 80%/75%. In validation, the model predicted progression to ophthalmopathy with 55% to 71% sensitivity and 72% to 75% specificity, a median of approximately 6.5 months before onset. To identify TCR V-J signatures that set the groups apart, the researchers used a discovery cohort of roughly 100 patients, made up of 43 with Graves' ophthalmopathy and 57 with stable Graves' hyperthyroidism. Prospective prediction of ophthalmopathy was tested in an independent validation cohort of some 19 hyperthyroidism patients and 17 patients who later progressed to ophthalmopathy. The 90 to 100 discovery patients were randomly divided into training and test sets at a 7:3 ratio. In addition, the study compared T-cell repertoires in thyroid tissue and in blood from several Graves' hyperthyroidism patients. Following sampling, methimazole starting at 30 mg daily was given to hyperthyroidism patients, and high-dose intravenous methylprednisolone was given to ophthalmopathy patients. Libraries were constructed in a second round of multiplex PCR, after which size selection and purification were carried out. The libraries were sequenced on an Illumina HiSeq2000 using paired-end 100 bp reads. SOAPnuke was used to process the raw data, with reads discarded if the reads contained adapters or uncalled bases, had a mean Phred below 15, or lacked an exact constant-primer or identifier match. COPE v1.2.5 was used to merge the high-quality paired reads, and each unique nucleotide sequence was defined as a clonotype. MiTCR v1.1 was used to align clonotypes to the IMGT TRBV, TRBD and TRBJ reference segments. Only V-J combinations with frequency above 0.0001, covering about 99% of repertoires, were analysed. A TCS score was defined as the ratio of F50 (clonal expansion) to E x V (chaos), with BLOSUM62-based TCRdist applied between CDR3 peptides within each V-J. Welch's t-statistics and random forest reduced fewer than 600 V-J features to 10 to 15, which were used in a naive Bayes classifier (R e1071). Sample size was not statistically predetermined, and investigators were not blinded to group allocation. According to the paper, TCR Vbeta CDR3 sequencing was carried out on 135 peripheral blood samples, which came from 40 to 45 ophthalmopathy, around 74 hyperthyroidism and about 17 progressor patients.

This specimen consisted of peripheral blood mononuclear cells (PBMCs), obtained at new diagnosis, from a patient treated with antithyroid drugs. This chain joins TRBV18 to TRBJ2-7, with 8 middle bases fitting TRBD1. This clonotype was obtained from a woman aged 25 to 39 with Graves disease. Donor details come from another sample of the same person, matched by shared clones. The DNA reads as follows: TGTGCCAGCTCAATACAGGGGGACGAGCAGTACTTC. The translation is CASSIQGDEQYF.